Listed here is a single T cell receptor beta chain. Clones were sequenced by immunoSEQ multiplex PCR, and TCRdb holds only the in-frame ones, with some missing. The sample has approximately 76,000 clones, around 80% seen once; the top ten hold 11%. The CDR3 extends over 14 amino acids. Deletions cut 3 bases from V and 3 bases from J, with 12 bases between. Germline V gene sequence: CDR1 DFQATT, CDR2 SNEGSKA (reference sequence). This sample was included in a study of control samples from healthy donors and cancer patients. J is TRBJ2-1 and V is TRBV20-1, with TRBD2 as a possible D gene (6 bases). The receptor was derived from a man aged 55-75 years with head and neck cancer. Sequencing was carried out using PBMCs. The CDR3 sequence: CSASSPGSYNEQFF. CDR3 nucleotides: TGCAGTGCTAGTAGTCCCGGGAGCTACAATGAGCAGTTCTTC.